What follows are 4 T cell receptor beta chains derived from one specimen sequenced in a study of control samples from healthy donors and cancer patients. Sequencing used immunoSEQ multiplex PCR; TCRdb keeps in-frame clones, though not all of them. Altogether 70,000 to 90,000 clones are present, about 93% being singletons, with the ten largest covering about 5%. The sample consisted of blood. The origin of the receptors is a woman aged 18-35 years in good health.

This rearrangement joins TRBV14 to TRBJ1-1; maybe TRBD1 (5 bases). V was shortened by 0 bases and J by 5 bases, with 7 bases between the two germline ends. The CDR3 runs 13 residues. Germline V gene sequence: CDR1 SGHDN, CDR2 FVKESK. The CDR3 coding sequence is TGTGCCAGCAGCCAAGACCAGGGTACTGAAGCTTTCTTT. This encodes CASSQDQGTEAFF.

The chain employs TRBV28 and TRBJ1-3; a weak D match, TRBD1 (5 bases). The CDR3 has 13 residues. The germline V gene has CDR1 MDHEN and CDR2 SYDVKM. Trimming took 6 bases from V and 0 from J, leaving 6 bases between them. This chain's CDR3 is CASSGGSGNTIYF. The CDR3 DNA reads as TGTGCCAGCAGCGGGGGCTCTGGAAACACCATATATTTT. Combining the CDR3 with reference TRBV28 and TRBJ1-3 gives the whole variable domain DVKVTQSSRYLVKRTGEKVFLECVQDMDHENMFWYRQDPGLGLRLIYFSYDVKMKEKGDIPEGYSVSREKKERFSLILESASTNQTSMYLCASSGGSGNTIYFGEGSWLTVV.

CDR3 in DNA: TGTGCCAGCAGTACCCAAGGGGACACGAACACTGAAGCTTTCTTT. Its translation is CASSTQGDTNTEAFF. V gene TRBV2 combines with J gene TRBJ1-1, with D perhaps matching TRBD1 (6 bases). Germline CDR1 SNHLY, CDR2 FYNNEI. The CDR3 is 15 amino acids. V was clipped by 5 bases and J by 1 base, with 14 bases between them. The full variable domain, completed using reference TRBV2 and TRBJ1-1, is EPEVTQTPSHQVTQMGQEVILRCVPISNHLYFYWYRQILGQKVEFLVSFYNNEISEKSEIFDDQFSVERPDGSNFTLKIRSTKLEDSAMYFCASSTQGDTNTEAFFGQGTRLTVV.

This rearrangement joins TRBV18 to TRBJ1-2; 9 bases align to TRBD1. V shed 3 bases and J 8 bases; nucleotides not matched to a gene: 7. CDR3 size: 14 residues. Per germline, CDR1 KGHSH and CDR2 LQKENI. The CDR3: CASSPGTGLGGYTF. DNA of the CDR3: TGTGCCAGCTCACCTGGGACAGGGCTTGGGGGCTACACCTTC. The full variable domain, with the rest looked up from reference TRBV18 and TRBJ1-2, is NAGVMQNPRHLVRRRGQEARLRCSPMKGHSHVYWYRQLPEEGLKFMVYLQKENIIDESGMPKERFSAEFPKEGPSILRIQQVVRGDSAAYFCASSPGTGLGGYTFGSGTRLTVV.